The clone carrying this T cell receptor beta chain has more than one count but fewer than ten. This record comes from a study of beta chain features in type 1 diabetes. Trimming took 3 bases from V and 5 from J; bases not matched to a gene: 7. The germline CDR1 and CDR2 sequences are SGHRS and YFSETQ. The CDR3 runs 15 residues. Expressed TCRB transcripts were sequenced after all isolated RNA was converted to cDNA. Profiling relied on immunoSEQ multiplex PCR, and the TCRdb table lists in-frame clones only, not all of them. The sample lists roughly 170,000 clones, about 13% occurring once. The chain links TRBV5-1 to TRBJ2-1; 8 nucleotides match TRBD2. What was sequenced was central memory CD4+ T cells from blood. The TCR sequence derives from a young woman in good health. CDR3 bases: TGCGCCAGCAGCTGGGCCGGGACTAGAGACAATGAGCAGTTCTTC. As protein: CASSWAGTRDNEQFF.